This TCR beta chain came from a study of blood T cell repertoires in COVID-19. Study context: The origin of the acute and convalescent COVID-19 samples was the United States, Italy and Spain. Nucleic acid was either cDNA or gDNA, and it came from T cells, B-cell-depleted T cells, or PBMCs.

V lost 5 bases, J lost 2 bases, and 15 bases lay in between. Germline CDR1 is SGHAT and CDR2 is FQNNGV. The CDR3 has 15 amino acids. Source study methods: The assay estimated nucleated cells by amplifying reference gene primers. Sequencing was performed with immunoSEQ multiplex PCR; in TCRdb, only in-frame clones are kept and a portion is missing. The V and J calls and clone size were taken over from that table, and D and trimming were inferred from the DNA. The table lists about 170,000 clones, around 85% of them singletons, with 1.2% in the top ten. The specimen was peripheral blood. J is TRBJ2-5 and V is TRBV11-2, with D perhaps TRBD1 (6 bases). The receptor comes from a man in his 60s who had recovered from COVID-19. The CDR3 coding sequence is TGTGCCAGCAGCCCGCCGGGACACTTGCAAGAGACCCAGTACTTC. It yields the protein CASSPPGHLQETQYF.